The following is a T cell receptor (beta chain) sequence with its context. The antigen is undetermined. V lost 1 base to trimming and J lost 6 bases, with 10 bases between them. Germline CDR1 is SGHTA and CDR2 is FQGNSA. The CDR3 is made up of 14 amino acids. This entry belongs to a study of cytomegalovirus exposure and HLA in healthy donors. About the study: A prior analysis found around 110 million unique TCR beta sequences from around 180 million T cells. Broader study findings: TRBV6-2, TRBV6-3 and other indistinguishable V segments were excluded. HLA-A and HLA-B allele assignments for most subjects were reportedly predicted accurately using TCR beta sequences.

These donors counted as nominally healthy when sampled, but unrecorded immune exposures were likely. The PCR employed 60 Vbeta primers together with 13 Jbeta primers. The assay was immunoSEQ multiplex PCR, and TCRdb's table has in-frame clones only and misses some. The repertoire holds around 300,000 clones, with around two thirds as singletons. The specimen was PBMCs. This chain connects TRBV7-2 to TRBJ1-5, with TRBD1 as a possible D gene (6 bases). The source of this sequence is a female donor in good health and CMV-seronegative. CDR3 coding DNA: TGTGCCAGCAGCTTAGTACAGGGCGGTCAGCCCCAGCATTTT. Protein: CASSLVQGGQPQHF.